A single sample is the source of the 19 T cell receptor beta chains below, sequenced in a study of CD8 T cells in Susac syndrome. A quantity of roughly 0.5 to 1 ug RNA underwent reverse transcription using random hexamers. TCRdb itself ran the immunoSEQ multiplex PCR reads through MiXCR, one entry per CDR3 protein. Of about 300,000 distinct CDR3 sequences listed, almost 85% were seen once; the top ten hold approximately 0.2%. Sequenced sample: CD8+ T cells from PBMCs. The receptors come from a human donor with multiple sclerosis.

This clonotype was detected a few times. The genes are TRBV6-1 and TRBJ1-1; D is undetermined. The CDR3 has 13 amino acids. Germline assignment: CDR1 MNHNS and CDR2 SASEGT. Trimming left V 5 bases short and J 1 base short, with 8 bases between. The CDR3 bases are TGTGCCAGCAGTTTTAGGGAGAACACTGAAGCTTTCTTT. It codes for CASSFRENTEAFF.

The CDR3 loop reads CAWSLTGSYGYTF. The CDR3 bases are TGTGCCTGGAGTCTAACAGGGTCGTATGGCTACACCTTC. The chain uses TRBV30 and TRBJ1-2, with D possibly TRBD1 on 6 matching bases. The V and J ends lost 2 bases and 5 bases respectively, with 12 bases between them. From germline, CDR1 is GTSNPN and CDR2 SVGIG (reference sequence). This CDR3 region has 13 residues.

The chain carries TRBV6-5 and TRBJ2-3; 7 bases are shared with TRBD2. The trim removed 0 bases at V and 4 bases at J, leaving 4 bases unmatched. CDR3 length: 15 amino acids. Germline V gene lookup returns CDR1 MNHEY and CDR2 SVGAGI. The CDR3 loop is CASSYSSGSPDTQYF. In nucleotides, the CDR3 is TGTGCCAGCAGTTACTCTAGCGGGTCTCCAGATACGCAGTATTTT.

The chain couples TRBV30 to TRBJ2-7; TRBD1 agrees at 8 bases. This CDR3 is built from 15 residues. J was trimmed by 2 bases and V by 2 bases; bases with no gene match: 8. Germline CDR1 is GTSNPN and CDR2 is SVGIG (reference sequence). The CDR3 loop reads CAWSRSRGRPYEQYF. DNA of the CDR3: TGTGCCTGGAGTAGGAGCAGGGGGCGCCCCTACGAGCAGTACTTC.

The chain joins TRBV6-2 or TRBV6-3 to TRBJ2-2; the D is unclear. Trimming left V 5 bases short and J 4 bases short, with 8 bases between. The CDR3 is 13 amino acids. The germline V gene has CDR1 MNHEY and CDR2 SVGEGT. The CDR3 region is CASSAPGTGELFF. The CDR3 DNA reads as TGTGCCAGCAGTGCCCCTGGCACCGGGGAGCTGTTTTTT.

The chain carries TRBV27 and TRBJ1-2, with D unresolved. The CDR3 extends over 13 amino acids. Trimming removed 2 bases at V and 8 bases at J, with 12 bases between. The germline CDR1 and CDR2 sequences are MNHEY and SMNVEV (reference sequence). The CDR3 loop is CASSLGSSGGYTF. The CDR3 coding sequence is TGTGCCAGCAGTTTAGGATCTTCCGGAGGCTACACCTTC.

J is TRBJ2-1 and V is TRBV6-1; 9 bases match TRBD2. CDR1 MNHNS and CDR2 SASEGT come from the germline V gene. Germline trimming cut 6 bases from V and 6 bases from J; bases unmatched to any gene: 15. The CDR3 totals 17 residues. In DNA form, the CDR3 reads TGTGCCAGCAGAACCTTTCTTGCGGGAGGGCCCTCCAATGAGCAGTTCTTC. Protein: CASRTFLAGGPSNEQFF.

The chain employs TRBV27 and TRBJ2-7; 11 bases match TRBD2. Looked up from germline, CDR1 is MNHEY and CDR2 is SMNVEV (reference sequence). V gave up 2 bases and J gave up 6 bases; unmatched junction bases: 3. The CDR3 runs 14 residues. As DNA, the CDR3 is TGTGCCAGCAGTTTACTAGCGGGAGGCCCCGAGCAGTACTTC. Amino acid sequence: CASSLLAGGPEQYF.

The chain carries TRBV12-3 or TRBV12-4 and TRBJ2-3; the D gene could be TRBD1 or TRBD2 (5 bases each). This CDR3 comprises 15 residues. Trimming took 5 bases from V and 2 from J, leaving 14 bases between them. CDR3 region: CASSLAGTITDTQYF. In nucleotides, the CDR3 is TGTGCCAGCAGTCTCGCCGGGACCATCACAGATACGCAGTATTTT.

This chain links TRBV5-4 with TRBJ1-1; TRBD1 is a possible D gene (5 bases). The germline CDR1 and CDR2 sequences are SGHNT and YYREEE (reference sequence). The CDR3 runs to 15 residues. Trimming removed 3 bases from V and 2 bases from J, with 14 bases in between. Here the CDR3 reads CASSWGGGTNTEAFF. As DNA, the CDR3 is TGTGCCAGCAGCTGGGGGGGTGGGACCAACACTGAAGCTTTCTTT.

The chain has TRBV9 and TRBJ2-3; D may match TRBD1 or TRBD2 (5 bases each). The V gene lost 6 bases and the J gene lost 5 bases, with 16 bases spanning the gap. The CDR3 is 14 amino acids. Germline values: CDR1 SGDLS, CDR2 YYNGEE. The CDR3 nucleotides read TGTGCCAGCACCTCCGGGCCGAGGGGAGATACGCAGTATTTT. Its translation is CASTSGPRGDTQYF.

The chain is built from TRBV7-9 and TRBJ2-7; TRBD2 agrees at 7 bases. The trim removed 2 bases at V and 5 bases at J, leaving 9 bases unmatched. CDR1 and CDR2 from the germline V gene are SEHNR and FQNEAQ (reference sequence). The CDR3 contains 15 residues. CDR3 residues: CASSLLVSSGDEQYF. The CDR3 DNA reads as TGTGCCAGCAGCTTACTAGTCTCTAGCGGCGACGAGCAGTACTTC.

The V and J genes are TRBV9 and TRBJ2-5; 8 bases are a match to TRBD1. From germline, CDR1 is SGDLS and CDR2 YYNGEE. The CDR3 loop spans 15 amino acids. V lost 3 bases to trimming and J lost 0 bases; unmatched junction nucleotides: 4. Here the CDR3 DNA reads TGTGCCAGCAGCGCGGGACAGGAGTACCAAGAGACCCAGTACTTC. Encoded protein: CASSAGQEYQETQYF.

The count of this clonotype is one. The CDR3 spells CASSPTGWGGGNQPQHF. Here the CDR3 DNA reads TGTGCCAGCAGTCCGACAGGATGGGGTGGGGGCAATCAGCCCCAGCATTTT. This sequence joins TRBV27 and TRBJ1-5, with D perhaps TRBD1 (6 bases). Germline CDR1 and CDR2: MNHEY and SMNVEV (reference sequence). Trimming left V 5 bases short and J 2 bases short, with 19 bases between. The CDR3 has 17 residues.

This clonotype was counted between two and nine times. The rearrangement uses TRBV6-5 and TRBJ1-1, with 8 bases lining up with TRBD1. CDR3 length: 15 amino acids. CDR1 is MNHEY and CDR2 is SVGAGI in the germline V gene. Unmatched junction bases numbered 7, after V lost 0 bases and J lost 7 bases. CDR3 protein: CASSYSRTGRLEAFF. The DNA for the CDR3 is TGTGCCAGCAGTTACTCGCGGACAGGGCGGCTTGAAGCTTTCTTT.

This clonotype was observed a few times. This chain joins TRBV27 and TRBJ1-3; D is perhaps TRBD1 (5 bases). The CDR3 covers 15 residues. Germline lookup yields CDR1 MNHEY and CDR2 SMNVEV (reference sequence). Trimming stripped 2 bases from V and 0 bases from J, with 8 bases between. The CDR3 bases are TGTGCCAGCAGTTTAGACAGCGGCTCTGGAAACACCATATATTTT. It specifies CASSLDSGSGNTIYF.

The J gene is TRBJ2-7, the V gene TRBV11-2; the D gene could be TRBD1 or TRBD2 (5 bases each). Germline values: CDR1 SGHAT, CDR2 FQNNGV. This CDR3 has 16 residues. With 1 base removed from V and 4 bases from J, the gap between germline ends came to 17 bases. CDR3 loop: CASSLARPGPSYEQYF. Written as DNA, the CDR3 is TGTGCCAGCAGCTTAGCCCGGCCGGGACCAAGTTACGAGCAGTACTTC.

This chain uses TRBV4-3 with TRBJ1-5; D is unresolved. Germline CDR1 LGHNA, CDR2 YSLEER. Trimming removed 0 bases at V and 0 bases at J, with 9 bases between. This CDR3 has 16 residues. CDR3 in DNA: TGCGCCAGCAGCCAAGATAGGGCGGGTAGCAATCAGCCCCAGCATTTT. This gives the protein CASSQDRAGSNQPQHF.

The V and J genes are TRBV7-9 and TRBJ2-7; D is unresolved. V gave up 2 bases and J gave up 2 bases, with 16 bases separating them. CDR1 and CDR2 from the germline V gene are SEHNR and FQNEAQ (reference sequence). This CDR3 is built from 16 residues. DNA of the CDR3: TGTGCCAGCAGCTTAATATCGAGTGATAGACCCTACGAGCAGTACTTC. Translating it yields CASSLISSDRPYEQYF.